This T cell receptor beta chain appears in the sequencing data of a study of blood T cell repertoires in COVID-19. This table comes from immunoSEQ multiplex PCR, and its TCRdb copy is limited to in-frame clones, with some not included. The data hold around 250,000 clones, with roughly 85% observed a single time. The CDR3 extends over 16 amino acids. Germline V CDR1 and CDR2: SQVTM, ANQGSEA. Trimming pared 0 bases from V and 2 bases from J, leaving 16 bases between. The sequencing sample was made of peripheral blood. The TCR originated in a woman between 18 and 30 years old with acute or convalescent COVID-19. The chain is built from TRBV29-1 and TRBJ2-5; D is undetermined. CDR3 loop: CSVEDDRPRSQETQYF. In nucleotides, the CDR3 is TGCAGCGTTGAAGACGACCGTCCGAGGAGTCAAGAGACCCAGTACTTC.